Shown below are 15 T cell receptor beta chains from a single sample sequenced in a study of OX40 agonist ivuxolimab in advanced cancers. The data were produced by immunoSEQ multiplex PCR, yet TCRdb's version contains in-frame clones alone and is incomplete. In the table there are some 35,000 clones, 70% to 80% of which are singletons. The source was CD4+ or CD8+ T cells sorted from blood, collected in a trial of the OX40 agonist ivuxolimab. The receptors shown here come from an adult with an advanced solid tumor such as melanoma, head and neck, liver or kidney cancer.

The gene calls are TRBV6-6 and TRBJ1-2; D call uncertain. V was shortened by 2 bases and J by 7 bases, with 14 bases between the two germline ends. CDR3 size: 14 residues. Germline lookup yields CDR1 MNHNY and CDR2 SVGAGI (reference sequence). The DNA of the CDR3 is TGTGCCAGCAGTTACAGTTCCCGACAAGGTGGCTACACCTTC. Translating gives CASSYSSRQGGYTF.

V and J are TRBV7-9 and TRBJ2-3; D gene uncertain. The CDR3 spans 14 residues. Per the germline V gene, CDR1 is SEHNR and CDR2 is FQNEAQ (reference sequence). With 3 bases removed from V and 6 bases from J, the gap between germline ends came to 13 bases. DNA for the CDR3: TGTGCCAGCAGCTTGACGGGCCTGGAGGATACGCAGTATTTT. Its protein product is CASSLTGLEDTQYF.

CDR3 loop: CASSRTANTGELFF. CDR3 sequence (DNA): TGTGCCAGCAGCAGGACAGCGAACACCGGGGAGCTGTTTTTT. This chain uses TRBV6-4 with TRBJ2-2, with D possibly being TRBD1 (6 bases). The ends were cut back, 6 bases at V and 0 bases at J, with 8 bases in the middle. This CDR3 has 14 residues. Germline values: CDR1 MRHNA, CDR2 SNTAGT.

The chain is built from TRBV6-1 and TRBJ1-5; no clear D gene. From germline, CDR1 is MNHNS and CDR2 SASEGT. The CDR3 has 15 residues. Deletions cut 7 bases from V and 1 base from J, with 14 bases between. The CDR3 here is CASTVGIFSNQPQHF. CDR3 nucleotides: TGTGCCAGCACTGTGGGTATTTTCAGCAATCAGCCCCAGCATTTT.

The chain carries TRBV9 and TRBJ1-2, with D perhaps TRBD1 (5 bases). Germline V lookup: CDR1 SGDLS, CDR2 YYNGEE. The CDR3 loop spans 16 amino acids. The ends were cut back, 0 bases at V and 1 base at J, with 13 bases in the middle. The CDR3 DNA follows: TGTGCCAGCAGCGTAGGGGCAGGGACGCTTAACTATGGCTACACCTTC. Protein product: CASSVGAGTLNYGYTF.

This rearrangement joins TRBV12-5 to TRBJ2-1; no clear D gene. V dropped 0 bases and J dropped 7 bases, with 1 base sitting between them. This CDR3 spans 11 amino acids. The V gene's germline CDR1 is LGHNT and CDR2 FRNRAP. CDR3 nucleotide sequence: TGTGCTAGTGGTTTGGTAAATGAGCAGTTCTTC. Its protein is CASGLVNEQFF.

V gene TRBV9 combines with J gene TRBJ2-1; D is perhaps TRBD2 (6 bases). Germline V CDR1 and CDR2: SGDLS, YYNGEE. This CDR3 is built from 15 residues. V was trimmed by 4 bases and J by 2 bases, leaving 13 bases between them. CDR3 residues: CASSLEGVAYNEQFF. In DNA, the CDR3 is TGTGCCAGCAGCCTGGAGGGAGTCGCCTACAATGAGCAGTTCTTC. Full variable domain (outside the CDR3, taken from reference TRBV9 and TRBJ2-1): DSGVTQTPKHLITATGQRVTLRCSPRSGDLSVYWYQQSLDQGLQFLIQYYNGEERAKGNILERFSAQQFPDLHSELNLSSLELGDSALYFCASSLEGVAYNEQFFGPGTRLTVL.

On this clone itself: Germline is not matched at one junction end, which may reflect a read error. This CDR3 is CASSQAGGSFNEQFF. CDR3 in DNA: TGCGCCAGCAGCCAAGCTGGGGGTTCCTTCAATGAGCAGTTCTTC. The chain is built from TRBV4-1 and TRBJ2-1; the D gene could be TRBD1 or TRBD2 (5 bases each). The CDR3 sequence is 15 residues long. CDR1 and CDR2 (germline): MGHRA, YSYEKL.

The chain combines TRBV19 with TRBJ2-2; 9 bases match TRBD2. Germline lookup yields CDR1 LNHDA and CDR2 SQIVND (reference sequence). The J segment lost 7 bases and the V segment lost 6 bases, leaving 9 bases of the junction unmatched. This CDR3 spans 15 amino acids. The CDR3 DNA follows: TGTGCCAGTAGCGGGGTAGCGGGAGCGGACGGGGAGCTGTTTTTT. It codes for CASSGVAGADGELFF.

The V gene is TRBV1, the J gene TRBJ2-1; TRBD1, as called in the table, went unchecked against the DNA. TRBV1 is designated a pseudogene. The CDR3 spans 17 residues. This CDR3 reads CTSSQDSVQGPYNEQFF. CDR3 DNA: TGCACCAGCAGCCAAGATTCGGTACAGGGCCCCTACAATGAGCAGTTCTTC.

The chain has TRBV7-2 and TRBJ1-5, with 11 bases identical to TRBD1. Germline V lookup: CDR1 SGHTA, CDR2 FQGNSA. Losses at the gene ends were 3 bases for V and 5 bases for J; bases not matched to a gene: 6. This CDR3 contains 16 residues. CDR3 in DNA: TGTGCCAGCAGCTTGGGGACAGGGGGAGGGGATCAGCCCCAGCATTTT. It is translated as CASSLGTGGGDQPQHF.

This clone is classed as medium-sized. The V call is TRBV27, the J call TRBJ1-4; 8 bases line up with TRBD1. Germline trimming cut 2 bases from V and 5 bases from J; bases unmatched to any gene: 4. Germline CDR1 and CDR2: MNHEY and SMNVEV (reference sequence). This CDR3 region has 15 residues. The CDR3 reads CASSLAGGRNEKLFF. The CDR3, as DNA: TGTGCCAGCAGTTTAGCAGGGGGCAGAAATGAAAAACTGTTTTTT.

The rearrangement joins TRBV27 to TRBJ2-5; possible D gene TRBD1, 5 bases. The CDR3 contains 16 residues. Per the germline V gene, CDR1 is MNHEY and CDR2 is SMNVEV (reference sequence). Deletions cut 7 bases from V and 5 bases from J, with 23 bases between. This chain's CDR3 is CASTLDPQGSPETQYF. In DNA form, the CDR3 reads TGTGCCAGCACCCTCGACCCCCAGGGTTCCCCTGAGACCCAGTACTTC.

The J gene is TRBJ2-7, the V gene TRBV7-2; D call uncertain. From germline, CDR1 is SGHTA and CDR2 FQGNSA. V was clipped by 2 bases and J by 3 bases, with 5 bases between them. The CDR3 extends over 12 amino acids. CDR3 amino acids: CASSLLDYEQYF. Here the CDR3 DNA reads TGTGCCAGCAGCTTATTGGACTACGAGCAGTACTTC.

This clone was counted between two and nine times. CDR3 in DNA: TGTGCCAGTAGGCCAGCGTCATTGTACACTGAAGCTTTCTTT. It yields the protein CASRPASLYTEAFF. The gene calls are TRBV19 and TRBJ1-1; D remains ambiguous. In germline, CDR1 is LNHDA, CDR2 SQIVND (reference sequence). Trimming removed 6 bases from V and 3 bases from J, with 14 bases in between. This CDR3 is built from 14 residues.